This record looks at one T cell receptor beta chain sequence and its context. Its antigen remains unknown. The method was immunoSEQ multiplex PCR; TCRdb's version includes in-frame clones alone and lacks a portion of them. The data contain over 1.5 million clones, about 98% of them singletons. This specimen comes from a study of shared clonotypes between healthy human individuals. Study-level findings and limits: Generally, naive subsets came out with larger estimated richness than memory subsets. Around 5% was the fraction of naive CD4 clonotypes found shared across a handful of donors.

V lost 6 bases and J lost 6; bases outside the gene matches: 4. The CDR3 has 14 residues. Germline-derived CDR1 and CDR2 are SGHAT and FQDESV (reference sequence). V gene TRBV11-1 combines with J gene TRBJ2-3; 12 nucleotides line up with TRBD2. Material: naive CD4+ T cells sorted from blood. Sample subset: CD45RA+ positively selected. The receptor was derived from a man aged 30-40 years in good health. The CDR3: CASRRGLAGDTQYF. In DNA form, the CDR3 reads TGTGCCAGCAGACGGGGACTAGCGGGCGATACGCAGTATTTT.